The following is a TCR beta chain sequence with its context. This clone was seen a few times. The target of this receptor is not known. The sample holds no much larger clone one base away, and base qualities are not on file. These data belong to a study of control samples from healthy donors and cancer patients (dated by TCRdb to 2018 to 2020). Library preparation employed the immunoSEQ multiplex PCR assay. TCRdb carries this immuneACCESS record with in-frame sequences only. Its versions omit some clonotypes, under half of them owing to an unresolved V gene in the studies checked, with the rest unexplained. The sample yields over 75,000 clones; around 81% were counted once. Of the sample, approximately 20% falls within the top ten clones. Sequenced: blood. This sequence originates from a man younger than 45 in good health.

CDR3 region: CASSLGGRDQPQHF. The nucleotides read TGTGCCAGCAGCTTAGGAGGGAGGGATCAGCCCCAGCATTTT. The chain couples TRBV7-9 to TRBJ1-5, with the D gene not clear enough to name. CDR1 and CDR2, looked up from the germline V gene (reference sequence), are SEHNR and FQNEAQ. V is shortened by 1 base, J by 5 bases, and the region joining them spans 9 bases. From the cysteine through the phenylalanine, the CDR3 covers 14 amino acids. The kept DNA is CDR3 alone, 42 bases in frame from the first base.